The 8 T cell receptor beta chains listed next were all sequenced from one sample in a study of CD8+ T cells in alopecia areata (dated by TCRdb to the late 2010s). The sample's time point label is to be understood as: baseline before oral tofacitinib. Library construction relied on the immunoSEQ multiplex PCR assay. RNA was extracted from all samples and reverse transcribed into cDNA as template for TCR sequencing. Sourced from immuneACCESS, this table was stored by TCRdb with only in-frame sequences that have V and J called. A share of the clones is absent; for the studies checked, an unresolved V gene accounts for under half, and the remainder has no known explanation. This sample is represented by over 120,000 clones; around three fifths of them were singletons. 5% to 7.5% of the sample goes to the ten largest clones. The input for sequencing was CD4+ T cells sorted from blood, taken at week 0. The receptors were gathered from a human donor with alopecia areata.

The DNA of the CDR3 is TGTGCCAGCAGGGGGCAACTTAGGGAATATGGCTACACCTTC. Amino acid sequence: CASRGQLREYGYTF. The chain uses TRBV2 and TRBJ1-2; a possible D gene is TRBD1 (5 bases). V was trimmed by 6 bases and J by 5 bases, leaving 16 bases between them. The CDR3 loop spans 14 amino acids. Germline assignment: CDR1 SNHLY and CDR2 FYNNEI.

The V call is TRBV4-2, the J call TRBJ2-7; perhaps TRBD1 as D (5 bases). From germline, CDR1 is LGHNA and CDR2 YNFKEQ. V was pared by 1 base and J by 2 bases, with 12 bases between. The CDR3 runs 15 residues. The CDR3 is CASSQVGQVAYEQYF. CDR3 nucleotide sequence: TGTGCCAGCAGCCAAGTGGGGCAGGTAGCCTACGAGCAGTACTTC.

The V call is TRBV6-6, the J call TRBJ2-7; TRBD1 is a possible D gene (6 bases). Trimming removed 2 bases at V and 1 base at J, with 15 bases between. Germline CDR1 reads MNHNY; CDR2 reads SVGAGI (reference sequence). CDR3 length equals 16 residues. CDR3 sequence: CASSYRWFGQSYEQYF. In nucleotides, the CDR3 is TGTGCCAGCAGTTACCGCTGGTTCGGACAGTCCTACGAGCAGTACTTC.

This clone is a singleton in its sample. This chain links TRBV5-1 with TRBJ1-2, with 8 bases lining up with TRBD1. V dropped 0 bases and J dropped 8; count of bases not matched to a gene: 3. CDR3 size: 13 residues. Germline V lookup: CDR1 SGHRS, CDR2 YFSETQ. The CDR3 loop is CASSLGQGWGYTF. The CDR3 coding sequence is TGCGCCAGCAGCTTGGGACAGGGGTGGGGCTACACCTTC.

This clone was detected a few times. This rearrangement joins TRBV29-1 to TRBJ2-7; possibly TRBD1 for D (6 bases). There are 12 residues in the CDR3. Trimming stripped 1 base from V and 7 bases from J, with 11 bases between. Germline V gene data show CDR1 as SQVTM and CDR2 as ANQGSEA. The CDR3 DNA reads as TGCAGCGTTGAAGGAGGGGGTAAAGAGCAGTACTTC. Translating gives CSVEGGGKEQYF.

The chain links TRBV30 to TRBJ1-1; TRBD1 matches 12 bases. The CDR3 totals 13 residues. Germline V gene data show CDR1 as GTSNPN and CDR2 as SVGIG (reference sequence). The J segment lost 5 bases and the V segment lost 4 bases, leaving 2 bases of the junction unmatched. CDR3 coding DNA: TGTGCCTGGAAGGGACAGGGGGCAACTGAAGCTTTCTTT. Translating gives CAWKGQGATEAFF.

The J gene is TRBJ2-5, the V gene TRBV29-1; D uncertain. Per the germline V gene, CDR1 is SQVTM and CDR2 is ANQGSEA. The length of the CDR3 is 12 residues. V lost 5 bases to trimming and J lost 4 bases, with 11 bases between them. CDR3 in amino acids: CSVSRVGETQYF. CDR3 DNA sequence: TGCAGCGTTTCACGAGTCGGAGAGACCCAGTACTTC.

The V gene is TRBV30, the J gene TRBJ1-5; D is undetermined. The germline gives CDR1 GTSNPN, CDR2 SVGIG (reference sequence). Trimming stripped 3 bases from V and 5 bases from J, with 11 bases between. The CDR3 contains 13 residues. The DNA for the CDR3 is TGTGCCTGGAGCGACAACGGAGATCAGCCCCAGCATTTT. Translated, it gives CAWSDNGDQPQHF.